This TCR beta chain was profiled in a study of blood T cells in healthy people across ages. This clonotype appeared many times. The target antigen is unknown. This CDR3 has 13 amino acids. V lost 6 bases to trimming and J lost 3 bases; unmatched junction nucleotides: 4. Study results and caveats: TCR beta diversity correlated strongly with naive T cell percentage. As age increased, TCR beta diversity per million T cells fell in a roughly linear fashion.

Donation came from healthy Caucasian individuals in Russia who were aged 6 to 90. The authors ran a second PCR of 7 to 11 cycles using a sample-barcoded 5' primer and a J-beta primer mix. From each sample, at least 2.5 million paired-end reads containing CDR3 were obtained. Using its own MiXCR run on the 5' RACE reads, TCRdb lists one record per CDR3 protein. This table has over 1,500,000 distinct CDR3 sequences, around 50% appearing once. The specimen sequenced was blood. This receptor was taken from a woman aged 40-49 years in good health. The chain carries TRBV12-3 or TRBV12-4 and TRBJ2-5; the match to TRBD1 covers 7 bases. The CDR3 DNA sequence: TGTGCCAGCAGCCAGGGGGTAAAAGAGACCCAGTACTTC. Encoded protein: CASSQGVKETQYF.